This TCR beta chain was identified in a study of blood T cell repertoires in COVID-19. Study at large: The United States, Italy and Spain supplied acute and convalescent COVID-19 samples. T cells, B-cell-depleted T cells, or PBMCs provided the cDNA or gDNA that served as material.

In terms of age and location, participants ranged from roughly 18 to 89 years and lived in fewer than 30 US areas. Participants' own reports of clinical history determined their cohort assignment. Clones were read by immunoSEQ multiplex PCR, and TCRdb kept only the in-frame ones, dropping some. The sample comprises some 390,000 clones, roughly nine tenths of which are singletons, and around 1.1% rests with the top ten. Germline CDR1 and CDR2: SGHTA and FQGNSA. There are 15 residues in the CDR3. The V gene lost 1 base and the J gene lost 2 bases, with 11 bases spanning the gap. The sequence derives from a man aged 30 to 39 who had recovered from COVID-19. The sequenced sample consisted of PBMCs or T cells enriched from blood (not recorded which). This rearrangement joins TRBV7-2 to TRBJ1-2; unclear D gene. This CDR3 reads CASSLENSRNYGYTF. The CDR3 nucleotides are TGTGCCAGCAGCTTAGAAAATAGCCGCAACTATGGCTACACCTTC.